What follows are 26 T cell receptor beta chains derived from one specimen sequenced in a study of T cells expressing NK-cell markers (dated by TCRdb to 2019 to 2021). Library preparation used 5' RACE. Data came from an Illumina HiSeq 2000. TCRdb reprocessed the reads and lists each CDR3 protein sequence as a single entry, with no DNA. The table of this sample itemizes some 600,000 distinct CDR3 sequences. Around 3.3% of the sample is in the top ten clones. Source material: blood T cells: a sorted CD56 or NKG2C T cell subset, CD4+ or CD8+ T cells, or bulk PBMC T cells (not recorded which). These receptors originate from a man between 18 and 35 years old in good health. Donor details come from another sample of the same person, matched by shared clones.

The CDR3 spells CASSLVNPNNEQFF. The chain combines TRBV12-3 or TRBV12-4 with TRBJ2-1. The CDR3 is 14 residues long.

CDR3 protein: CATSDFGGGTDTQYF. This chain uses TRBV24-1 with TRBJ2-3; with no DNA, the TCRdb D assignment of TRBD2 cannot be verified. Germline assignment: CDR1 KGHDR and CDR2 SFDVKD. The CDR3 runs 15 residues.

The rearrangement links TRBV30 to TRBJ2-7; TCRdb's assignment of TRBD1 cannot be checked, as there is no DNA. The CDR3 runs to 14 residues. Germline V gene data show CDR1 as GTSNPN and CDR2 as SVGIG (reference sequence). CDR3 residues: CAWSVEPLLYEQYF.

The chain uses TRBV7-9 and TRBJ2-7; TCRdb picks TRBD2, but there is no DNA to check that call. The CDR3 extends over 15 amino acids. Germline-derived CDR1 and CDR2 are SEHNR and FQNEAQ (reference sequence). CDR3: CASSYGGTASYEQYF. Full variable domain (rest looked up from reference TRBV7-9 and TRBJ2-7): DTGVSQNPRHKITKRGQNVTFRCDPISEHNRLYWYRQTLGQGPEFLTYFQNEAQLEKSRLLSDRFSAERPKGSFSTLEIQRTEQGDSAMYLCASSYGGTASYEQYFGPGTRLTVT.

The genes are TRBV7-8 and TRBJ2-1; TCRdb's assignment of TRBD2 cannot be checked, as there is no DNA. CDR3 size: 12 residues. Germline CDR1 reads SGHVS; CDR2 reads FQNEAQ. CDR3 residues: CASSSTSNEQFF.

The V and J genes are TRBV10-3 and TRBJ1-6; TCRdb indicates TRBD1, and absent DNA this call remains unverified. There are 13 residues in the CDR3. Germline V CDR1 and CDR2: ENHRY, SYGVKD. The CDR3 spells CAAKGTDNSPLHF.

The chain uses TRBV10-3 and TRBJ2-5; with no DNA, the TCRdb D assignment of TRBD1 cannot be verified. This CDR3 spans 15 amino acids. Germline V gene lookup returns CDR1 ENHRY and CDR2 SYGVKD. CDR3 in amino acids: CASHVDRAPQETQYF.

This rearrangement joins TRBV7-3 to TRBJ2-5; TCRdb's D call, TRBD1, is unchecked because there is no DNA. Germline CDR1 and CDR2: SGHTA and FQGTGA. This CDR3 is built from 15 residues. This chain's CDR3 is CASSSGPSRGETQYF. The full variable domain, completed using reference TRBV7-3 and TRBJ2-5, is GAGVSQTPSNKVTEKGKYVELRCDPISGHTALYWYRQSLGQGPEFLIYFQGTGAADDSGLPNDRFFAVRPEGSVSTLKIQRTERGDSAVYLCASSSGPSRGETQYFGPGTRLLVL.

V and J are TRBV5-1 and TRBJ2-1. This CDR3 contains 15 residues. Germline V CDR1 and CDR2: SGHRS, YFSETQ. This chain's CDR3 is CASSLETFAHNEQFF.

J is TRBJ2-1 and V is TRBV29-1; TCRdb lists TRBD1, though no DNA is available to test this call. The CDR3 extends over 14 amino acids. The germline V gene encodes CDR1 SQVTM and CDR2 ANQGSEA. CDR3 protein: CSASLPGIYNEQFF.

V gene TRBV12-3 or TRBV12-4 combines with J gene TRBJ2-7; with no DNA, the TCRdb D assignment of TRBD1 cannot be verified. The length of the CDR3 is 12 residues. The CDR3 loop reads CASRWGHDEQYF.

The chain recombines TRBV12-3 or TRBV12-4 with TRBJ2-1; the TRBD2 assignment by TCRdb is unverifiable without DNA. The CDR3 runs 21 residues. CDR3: CASSLVLGRPTGTTPYNEQFF.

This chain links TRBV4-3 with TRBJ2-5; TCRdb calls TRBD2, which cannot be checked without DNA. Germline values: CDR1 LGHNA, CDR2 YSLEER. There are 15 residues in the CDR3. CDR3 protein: CASSASRGGYETQYF.

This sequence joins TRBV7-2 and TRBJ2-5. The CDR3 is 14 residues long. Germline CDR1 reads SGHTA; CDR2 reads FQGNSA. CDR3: CASSPDRRSETQYF. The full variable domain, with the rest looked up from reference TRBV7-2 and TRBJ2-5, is GAGVSQSPSNKVTEKGKDVELRCDPISGHTALYWYRQSLGQGLEFLIYFQGNSAPDKSGLPSDRFSAERTGGSVSTLTIQRTQQEDSAVYLCASSPDRRSETQYFGPGTRLLVL.

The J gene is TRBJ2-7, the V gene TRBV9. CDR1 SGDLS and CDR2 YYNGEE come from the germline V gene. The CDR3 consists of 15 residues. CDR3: CASSVEEGRAYEQYF. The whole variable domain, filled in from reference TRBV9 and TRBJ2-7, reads DSGVTQTPKHLITATGQRVTLRCSPRSGDLSVYWYQQSLDQGLQFLIQYYNGEERAKGNILERFSAQQFPDLHSELNLSSLELGDSALYFCASSVEEGRAYEQYFGPGTRLTVT.

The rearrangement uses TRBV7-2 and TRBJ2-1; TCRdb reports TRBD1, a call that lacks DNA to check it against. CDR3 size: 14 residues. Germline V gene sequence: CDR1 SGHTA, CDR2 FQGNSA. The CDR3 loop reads CASSLAITGVEQFF. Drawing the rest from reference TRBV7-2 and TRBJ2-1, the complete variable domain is GAGVSQSPSNKVTEKGKDVELRCDPISGHTALYWYRQSLGQGLEFLIYFQGNSAPDKSGLPSDRFSAERTGGSVSTLTIQRTQQEDSAVYLCASSLAITGVEQFFGPGTRLTVL.

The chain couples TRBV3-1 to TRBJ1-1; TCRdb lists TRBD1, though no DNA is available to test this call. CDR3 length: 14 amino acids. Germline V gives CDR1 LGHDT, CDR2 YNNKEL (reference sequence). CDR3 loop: CASSQRGQGVKAFF.

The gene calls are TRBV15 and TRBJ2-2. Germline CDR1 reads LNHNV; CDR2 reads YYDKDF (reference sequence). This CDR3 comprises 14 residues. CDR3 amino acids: CATSTSRITGELFF.

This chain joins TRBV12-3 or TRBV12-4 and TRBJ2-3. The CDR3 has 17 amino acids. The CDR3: CASSLDRLEFSTDTQYF.

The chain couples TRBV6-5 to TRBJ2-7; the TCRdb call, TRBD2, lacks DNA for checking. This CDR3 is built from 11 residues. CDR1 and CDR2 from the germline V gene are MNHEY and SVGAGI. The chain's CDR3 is CASSYGGPLYF.

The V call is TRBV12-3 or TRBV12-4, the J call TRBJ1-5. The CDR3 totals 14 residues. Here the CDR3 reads CASSPRRHDQPQHF.

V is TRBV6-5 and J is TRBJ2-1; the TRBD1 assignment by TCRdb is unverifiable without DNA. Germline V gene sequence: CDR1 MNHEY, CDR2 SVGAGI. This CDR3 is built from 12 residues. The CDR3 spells CASSSADGSEFF.

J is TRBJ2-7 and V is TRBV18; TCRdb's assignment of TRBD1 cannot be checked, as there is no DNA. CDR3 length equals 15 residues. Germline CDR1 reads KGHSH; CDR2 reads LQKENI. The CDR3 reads CASSVDRSLLYEQYF.

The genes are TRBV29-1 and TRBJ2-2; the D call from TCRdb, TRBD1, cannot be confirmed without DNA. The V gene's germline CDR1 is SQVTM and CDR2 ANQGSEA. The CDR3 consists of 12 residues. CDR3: CSVSTGAGELFF.

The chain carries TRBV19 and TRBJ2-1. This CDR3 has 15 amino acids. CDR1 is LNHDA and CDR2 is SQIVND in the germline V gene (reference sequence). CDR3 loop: CASSIDWVGYNEQFF. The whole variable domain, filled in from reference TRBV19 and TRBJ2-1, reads DGGITQSPKYLFRKEGQNVTLSCEQNLNHDAMYWYRQDPGQGLRLIYYSQIVNDFQKGDIAEGYSVSREKKESFPLTVTSAQKNPTAFYLCASSIDWVGYNEQFFGPGTRLTVL.

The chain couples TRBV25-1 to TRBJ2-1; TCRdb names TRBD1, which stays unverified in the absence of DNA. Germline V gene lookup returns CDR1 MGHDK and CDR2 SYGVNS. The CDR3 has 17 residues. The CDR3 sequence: CASSSPTGARSYNEQFF.